Below are 25 T cell receptor beta chains sequenced from a single sample in a study of blood T cell repertoires in COVID-19. Repertoires were generated with immunoSEQ multiplex PCR, while TCRdb's copy carries only in-frame clones and drops some. Of around 300,000 clones listed, 88% are singletons. The sample consisted of peripheral blood. Receptor source: a woman aged 25 to 45 with COVID-19, enrolled during active disease.

The gene calls are TRBV1 and TRBJ2-3; TRBD2, the D gene given by the table, was not confirmed from the DNA. TRBV1 is given as a pseudogene. This CDR3 region has 15 residues. The CDR3, as DNA: TGCACCAGCAGCCAACGAAGCGGGGGAACAGATACGCAGTATTTT. Protein: CTSSQRSGGTDTQYF.

V gene TRBV5-1 combines with J gene TRBJ1-2, with TRBD1 matching over 7 bases. Trimming took 3 bases from V and 2 from J; bases not matched to a gene: 1. CDR3 length: 13 amino acids. Germline lookup yields CDR1 SGHRS and CDR2 YFSETQ. CDR3 loop: CASSWGQNYGYTF. CDR3 nucleotide sequence: TGCGCCAGCAGCTGGGGACAGAACTATGGCTACACCTTC.

V gene TRBV6-6 combines with J gene TRBJ1-4, with D perhaps matching TRBD1 (5 bases). This CDR3 has 15 residues. Germline CDR1 is MNHNY and CDR2 is SVGAGI (reference sequence). Trimming shortened V by 2 bases and J by 4 bases, and 11 bases separated the two germline ends. In DNA, the CDR3 is TGTGCCAGCAGTTACGTCACAGGCAATAATGAAAAACTGTTTTTT. As protein: CASSYVTGNNEKLFF.

This chain connects TRBV14 to TRBJ2-1; the match to TRBD1 covers 10 bases. The CDR3 spans 18 residues. Germline V gene sequence: CDR1 SGHDN, CDR2 FVKESK. The V segment lost 1 base and the J segment 12 bases; nucleotides outside the gene matches: 18. DNA of the CDR3: TGTGCCAGCAGCCAAGTTAAATACGAGACAGGGGGCTCACAGGGGCAGTTCTTC. Its protein product is CASSQVKYETGGSQGQFF.

CDR3 DNA: TGTGCCAGCAGTTCGACTAGCGGGGGTTCTGGTGAGCAGTTCTTC. Amino acid sequence: CASSSTSGGSGEQFF. This chain links TRBV6-1 with TRBJ2-1, with 12 bases aligning to TRBD2. J gave up 9 bases and V 5 bases, and 8 bases lay outside the gene matches. This CDR3 has 15 residues. Germline V gene data show CDR1 as MNHNS and CDR2 as SASEGT.

The V and J genes are TRBV10-3 and TRBJ2-2; 7 nucleotides align to TRBD2. The CDR3 contains 14 residues. Germline loops: CDR1 ENHRY, CDR2 SYGVKD. V was clipped by 7 bases and J by 7 bases; unmatched bases: 9. The CDR3 region is CAIISGRGRGELFF. For the CDR3, the DNA is TGTGCCATCATTTCAGGGAGGGGTCGCGGGGAGCTGTTTTTT.

V usage is TRBV9 and J usage is TRBJ2-5; D is possibly TRBD1 (6 bases). This CDR3 region has 14 residues. V dropped 0 bases and J dropped 5 bases, with 11 bases sitting between them. The germline gives CDR1 SGDLS, CDR2 YYNGEE. The CDR3 spells CASSVGGLGETQYF. In DNA form, the CDR3 reads TGTGCCAGCAGCGTAGGGGGGCTGGGCGAGACCCAGTACTTC.

The rearrangement joins TRBV3-1 (or the pseudogene TRBV3-2) to TRBJ2-1; 9 nucleotides line up with TRBD2. CDR1 LGHDT and CDR2 YNNKEL come from the germline V gene (reference sequence). J lost 3 bases, V lost 0 bases, and 9 bases had no gene match. The CDR3 extends over 18 amino acids. Here the CDR3 DNA reads TGTGCCAGCAGCCAAGAGGGACTGAGCGGGGGGTACTACAATGAGCAGTTCTTC. Its protein product is CASSQEGLSGGYYNEQFF.

The chain recombines TRBV5-5 with TRBJ1-5, with TRBD1 identical over 10 bases. Germline V CDR1 and CDR2: SGHKS, YYEKEE (reference sequence). The CDR3 is 15 residues long. Trimming cost V 4 bases and J 6 bases; bases outside gene matches: 7. The CDR3 DNA follows: TGTGCCAGCAGCCGGACAGGGGGTGATAGTCAGCCCCAGCATTTT. It encodes CASSRTGGDSQPQHF.

The chain couples TRBV18 to TRBJ1-1, with D hard to call. Germline CDR1 is KGHSH and CDR2 is LQKENI. V was pared by 6 bases and J by 3 bases, with 14 bases between. The CDR3 loop spans 14 amino acids. CDR3 in amino acids: CASSTRLDDTEAFF. CDR3 nucleotide sequence: TGTGCCAGCTCTACGAGGTTGGATGACACTGAAGCTTTCTTT.

The V and J genes are TRBV4-3 and TRBJ2-2; the D gene is possibly TRBD2 (5 bases). Germline CDR1 reads LGHNA; CDR2 reads YSLEER. V gave up 4 bases and J gave up 7 bases, with 13 bases separating them. The CDR3 extends over 14 amino acids. The CDR3 coding sequence is TGCGCCAGCAGCCCCAGTACTAGTAGCGGGGAGCTGTTTTTT. Amino acids: CASSPSTSSGELFF.

This clone was found a few times. This chain joins TRBV7-2 and TRBJ2-3; D is undetermined. Germline-derived CDR1 and CDR2 are SGHTA and FQGNSA. This CDR3 has 14 residues. Trimming took off 5 bases at V and 2 bases at J, with 11 bases between the two ends. The CDR3 DNA is TGTGCCAGCAGCCCAACAGCACTCACAGATACGCAGTATTTT. Its protein is CASSPTALTDTQYF.

This chain links TRBV5-1 with TRBJ1-1; D uncertain. The CDR3 is 14 amino acids. V lost 1 base and J lost 1, with 8 bases in between. CDR1 SGHRS and CDR2 YFSETQ come from the germline V gene. The CDR3 DNA reads TGCGCCAGCAGCTTGAGCCAGGCGAACACTGAAGCTTTCTTT. This gives the protein CASSLSQANTEAFF.

The V call is TRBV4-1, the J call TRBJ2-1, with 7 nucleotides matching TRBD2. The V and J ends lost 2 bases and 3 bases, in that order; junction bases with no gene match: 7. CDR1 and CDR2 from the germline V gene are MGHRA and YSYEKL. This CDR3 has 16 residues. The CDR3 nucleotides read TGCGCCAGCAGCCAACCGAGGGCTAGCGGCTACAATGAGCAGTTCTTC. Encoded protein: CASSQPRASGYNEQFF.

The chain links TRBV19 to TRBJ2-4; possibly TRBD2 for D (5 bases). CDR1 is LNHDA and CDR2 is SQIVND in the germline V gene (reference sequence). The ends were cut back, 7 bases at V and 1 base at J, with 11 bases in the middle. The CDR3 covers 14 residues. CDR3 coding DNA: TGTGCCAGTACTATGGGAGCTGCCAAAAACATTCAGTACTTC. It encodes CASTMGAAKNIQYF. Looking up the rest from reference TRBV19 and TRBJ2-4 gives the full variable domain: DGGITQSPKYLFRKEGQNVTLSCEQNLNHDAMYWYRQDPGQGLRLIYYSQIVNDFQKGDIAEGYSVSREKKESFPLTVTSAQKNPTAFYLCASTMGAAKNIQYFGAGTRLSVL.

V is TRBV6-6 and J is TRBJ2-5; TRBD2 aligns across 8 bases. CDR1 and CDR2 (germline): MNHNY, SVGAGI (reference sequence). V lost 3 bases to trimming and J lost 4 bases; unmatched junction nucleotides: 4. The CDR3 loop spans 14 amino acids. The CDR3 region is CASSYIAGPETQYF. The DNA for the CDR3 is TGTGCCAGCAGTTATATAGCGGGACCAGAGACCCAGTACTTC.

The chain employs TRBV5-8 and TRBJ1-6; possible D gene TRBD1, 6 bases. CDR3 length equals 14 residues. Germline CDR1 and CDR2: SGHTS and YDEGEE. Trimming stripped 4 bases from V and 14 bases from J, with 19 bases between. The CDR3 DNA reads TGTGCCAGCAGCCCCGTTATGAGGACAGCCTCCCTCCACTTT. It yields the protein CASSPVMRTASLHF.

J is TRBJ2-1 and V is TRBV27; D remains ambiguous. The CDR3 contains 15 residues. Germline V gene data show CDR1 as MNHEY and CDR2 as SMNVEV (reference sequence). Trimming took 6 bases from V and 1 from J, leaving 13 bases between them. The CDR3 coding sequence is TGTGCCAGCAGGGGCAGCCGATCGTCCTACAATGAGCAGTTCTTC. Its protein product is CASRGSRSSYNEQFF.

The chain links TRBV6-5 to TRBJ1-5; no reliable D call. In germline, CDR1 is MNHEY, CDR2 SVGAGI. Between the trimmed V and J ends, which lost 8 bases and 3 bases, there was a span of 14 bases. The CDR3 has 14 residues. CDR3 amino acids: CASAPGLINQPQHF. Here the CDR3 DNA reads TGTGCCAGCGCCCCGGGTTTGATCAATCAGCCCCAGCATTTT.

CDR3 in amino acids: CASSSDLQGEAFF. For the CDR3, the DNA is TGTGCCAGCAGCTCAGATCTACAGGGGGAAGCTTTCTTT. This rearrangement joins TRBV7-2 to TRBJ1-1; 7 bases line up with TRBD1. Germline CDR1 is SGHTA and CDR2 is FQGNSA. With V trimmed by 4 bases and J by 8 bases, 7 bases remained unmatched. The CDR3 is 13 residues long.

The chain has TRBV30 and TRBJ1-5, with D uncertain. V was trimmed by 1 base and J by 0 bases, leaving 7 bases between them. From germline, CDR1 is GTSNPN and CDR2 SVGIG (reference sequence). The CDR3 is made up of 14 amino acids. The CDR3 DNA is TGTGCCTGGAGTGATAATTATAGCAATCAGCCCCAGCATTTT. Protein sequence: CAWSDNYSNQPQHF.

The rearrangement joins TRBV7-2 to TRBJ2-7; 9 nucleotides align to TRBD2. CDR1 is SGHTA, CDR2 FQGNSA, per germline. The CDR3 length is 15 residues. With 4 bases clipped from V and 13 bases from J, the junction kept 17 bases outside the gene matches. Here the CDR3 DNA reads TGTGCCAGCAGCTCCGGATCAGCGGGGGGTGTTGATCGTTACTTC. This codes for CASSSGSAGGVDRYF.

The chain links TRBV5-4 to TRBJ2-1, with 8 bases identical to TRBD2. The germline V gene has CDR1 SGHNT and CDR2 YYREEE (reference sequence). V gave up 4 bases and J gave up 0 bases; unmatched junction bases: 6. This CDR3 region has 16 residues. The CDR3 protein is CASSPGGTNSYNEQFF. The CDR3, as DNA: TGTGCCAGCAGCCCGGGAGGGACAAACTCCTACAATGAGCAGTTCTTC.

This chain joins TRBV18 and TRBJ2-1; possible D gene TRBD1, 5 bases. The CDR3 consists of 17 residues. CDR1 is KGHSH, CDR2 LQKENI, per germline. Deletions cut 6 bases from V and 0 bases from J, with 18 bases between. The CDR3 loop is CASSRVDTLSSYNEQFF. The CDR3 nucleotides are TGTGCCAGCTCCAGAGTGGACACTCTAAGCTCCTACAATGAGCAGTTCTTC.

The chain combines TRBV7-9 with TRBJ1-6; D ambiguous. The germline V gene has CDR1 SEHNR and CDR2 FQNEAQ (reference sequence). The CDR3 sequence is 13 residues long. The ends were cut back, 2 bases at V and 11 bases at J, with 10 bases in the middle. Here the CDR3 reads CASSLFGVPPLHF. CDR3 in DNA: TGTGCCAGCAGCTTATTTGGAGTCCCACCCCTCCACTTT.